The subject of this entry is one TCR beta chain. Assay: immunoSEQ multiplex PCR; the TCRdb copy retains only in-frame clones and omits some. The data hold about 76,000 clones, with around 93% observed a single time. The sample belongs to a study of T cell changes during pregnancy in multiple sclerosis. The V gene end was trimmed by 1 base and the J gene end by 2 bases; junction bases not matched to a gene: 5. The CDR3 has 17 residues. Germline V CDR1 and CDR2: SGHRS, YFSETQ. The clonotype was recovered from a female donor with multiple sclerosis, enrolled in a pregnancy study. The chain recombines TRBV5-1 with TRBJ2-3, with 12 bases matching TRBD2. This sample comprised peripheral blood, obtained in the second trimester of pregnancy. CDR3 in amino acids: CASSLSTSGGFTDTQYF. CDR3 bases: TGCGCCAGCAGCTTGTCGACTAGCGGGGGTTTCACAGATACGCAGTATTTT.